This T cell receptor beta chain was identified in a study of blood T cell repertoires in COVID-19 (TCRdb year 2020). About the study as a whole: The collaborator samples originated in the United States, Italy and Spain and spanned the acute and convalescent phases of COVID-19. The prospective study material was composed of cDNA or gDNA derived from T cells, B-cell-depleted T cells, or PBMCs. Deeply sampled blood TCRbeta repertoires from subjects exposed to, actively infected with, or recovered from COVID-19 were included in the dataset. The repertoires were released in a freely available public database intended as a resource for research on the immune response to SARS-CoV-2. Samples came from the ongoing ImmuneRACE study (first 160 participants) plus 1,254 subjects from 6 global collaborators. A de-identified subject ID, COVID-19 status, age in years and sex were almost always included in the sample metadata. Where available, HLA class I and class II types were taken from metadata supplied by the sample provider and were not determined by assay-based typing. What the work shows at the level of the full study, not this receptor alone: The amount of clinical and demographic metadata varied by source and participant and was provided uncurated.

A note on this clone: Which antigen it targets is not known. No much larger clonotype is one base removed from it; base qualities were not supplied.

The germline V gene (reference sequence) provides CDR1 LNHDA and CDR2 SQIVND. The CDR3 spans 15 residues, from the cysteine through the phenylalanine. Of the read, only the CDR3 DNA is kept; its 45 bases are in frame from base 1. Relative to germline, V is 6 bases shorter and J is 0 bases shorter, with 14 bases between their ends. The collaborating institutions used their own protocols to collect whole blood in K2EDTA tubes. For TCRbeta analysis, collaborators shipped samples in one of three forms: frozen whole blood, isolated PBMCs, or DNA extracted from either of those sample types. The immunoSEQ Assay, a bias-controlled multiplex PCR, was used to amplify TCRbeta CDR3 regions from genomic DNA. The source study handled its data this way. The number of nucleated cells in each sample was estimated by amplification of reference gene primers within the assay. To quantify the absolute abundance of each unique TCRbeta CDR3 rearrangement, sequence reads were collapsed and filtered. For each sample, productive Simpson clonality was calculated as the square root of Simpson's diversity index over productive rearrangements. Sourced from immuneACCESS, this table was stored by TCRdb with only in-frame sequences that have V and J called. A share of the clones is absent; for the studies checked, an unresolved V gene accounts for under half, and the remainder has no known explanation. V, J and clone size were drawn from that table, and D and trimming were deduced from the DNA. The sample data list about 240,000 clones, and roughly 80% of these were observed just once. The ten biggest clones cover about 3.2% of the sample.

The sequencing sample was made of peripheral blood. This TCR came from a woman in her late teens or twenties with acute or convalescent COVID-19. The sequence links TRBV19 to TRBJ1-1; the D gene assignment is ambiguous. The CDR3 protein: CASSMGRRLNTEAFF. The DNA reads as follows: TGTGCCAGTAGCATGGGCCGTCGCCTGAACACTGAAGCTTTCTTT.